One sample yielded the 30 T cell receptor beta chains listed below, sequenced in a study of blood T cells in healthy people across ages. A J-beta primer mix and a sample-barcoded 5' primer were used in a second PCR of roughly 7 to 12 cycles. One entry per CDR3 protein, called by TCRdb with MiXCR from the 5' RACE reads. Here the sample spans 800,000 or so distinct CDR3 sequences, 46% being singletons. Sequenced material: blood. Receptors originate from a man older than 75 in good health.

This chain uses TRBV5-1 with TRBJ2-1; TRBD2 matches 9 bases. J was trimmed by 0 bases and V by 3 bases; bases with no gene match: 7. The germline CDR1 and CDR2 sequences are SGHRS and YFSETQ. The CDR3 has 17 residues. DNA for the CDR3: TGCGCCAGCAGCTGGGGCGTTAGCGGGAGCTCCTACAATGAGCAGTTCTTC. Translating it yields CASSWGVSGSSYNEQFF.

This clonotype turned up a few times. The V and J genes are TRBV7-2 and TRBJ2-7; the D is unclear. The CDR3 length is 13 residues. CDR1 and CDR2 from the germline V gene are SGHTA and FQGNSA. The V end was cut by 2 bases, the J end by 7 bases, with 12 bases between. The CDR3 bases are TGTGCCAGCAGCTTAAGGCTAAATGCGGAGCAGTACTTC. Translated, it gives CASSLRLNAEQYF.

The chain uses TRBV6-1 and TRBJ2-1, with D maybe TRBD2 (6 bases). In germline, CDR1 is MNHNS, CDR2 SASEGT. Trimming took off 7 bases at V and 1 base at J, with 8 bases between the two ends. This CDR3 contains 13 residues. The CDR3 loop reads CASKEGSYNEQFF. The CDR3 DNA is TGTGCCAGCAAGGAGGGGTCCTACAATGAGCAGTTCTTC.

There are a few counts of this clonotype. The rearrangement uses TRBV29-1 and TRBJ2-3; the D gene could be TRBD1 or TRBD2 (7 bases each). The V gene's germline CDR1 is SQVTM and CDR2 ANQGSEA. V was shortened by 2 bases and J by 2 bases, with 17 bases between the two germline ends. The CDR3 totals 16 residues. The CDR3 sequence: CSVETRGGKITDTQYF. The CDR3 nucleotides read TGCAGCGTTGAAACCAGGGGGGGGAAAATCACAGATACGCAGTATTTT.

This rearrangement joins TRBV4-2 to TRBJ1-2; maybe TRBD1 (5 bases). The germline V gene has CDR1 LGHNA and CDR2 YNFKEQ. The CDR3 runs to 18 residues. Trimming stripped 0 bases from V and 0 bases from J, with 17 bases between. The CDR3 is CASSQELSGRGANYGYTF. The CDR3 coding sequence is TGTGCCAGCAGCCAAGAATTATCGGGACGGGGAGCTAACTATGGCTACACCTTC.

V is TRBV12-3 or TRBV12-4 and J is TRBJ2-1, with D possibly matching TRBD1 (5 bases). The CDR3 is 11 residues long. The V gene lost 5 bases and the J gene lost 12 bases, with 11 bases spanning the gap. For the CDR3, the DNA is TGTGCCAGCAGTCGGATCAGGGCGCAGTTCTTC. Translating gives CASSRIRAQFF.

The rearrangement joins TRBV5-1 to TRBJ2-3, with 8 nucleotides matching TRBD2. The V gene end was trimmed by 1 base and the J gene end by 1 base; junction bases not matched to a gene: 8. The CDR3 runs to 17 residues. Germline V CDR1 and CDR2: SGHRS, YFSETQ. The CDR3 DNA sequence: TGCGCCAGCAGCTTGCAAGTGCGGGGGGATGGCACAGATACGCAGTATTTT. Residues: CASSLQVRGDGTDTQYF. The complete variable domain, with remaining parts taken from reference TRBV5-1 and TRBJ2-3, reads KAGVTQTPRYLIKTRGQQVTLSCSPISGHRSVSWYQQTPGQGLQFLFEYFSETQRNKGNFPGRFSGRQFSNSRSEMNVSTLELGDSALYLCASSLQVRGDGTDTQYFGPGTRLTVL.

Only a few counts were recorded for this clonotype. V gene TRBV20-1 combines with J gene TRBJ2-3; D not resolved. V shed 5 bases and J shed 0 bases, with 15 bases lying between them. Germline-derived CDR1 and CDR2 are DFQATT and SNEGSKA (reference sequence). CDR3 length equals 15 residues. The chain's CDR3 is CSAHGDGSSTDTQYF. In DNA, the CDR3 is TGCAGTGCTCACGGCGACGGTTCTAGCACAGATACGCAGTATTTT.

The CDR3 nucleotides are TGTGCCAGCAGCAAGTCTGGGACAACTACCTACGAGCAGTACTTC. It encodes CASSKSGTTTYEQYF. This chain uses TRBV21-1 with TRBJ2-7; TRBD1 reflects the table's D call only, with no check against the DNA. TRBV21-1 is shown as a pseudogene. This CDR3 has 15 amino acids.

This clonotype was counted only a few times. CDR3 region: CASSSLLASDTQYF. The CDR3, as DNA: TGTGCCAGCAGTTCCCTACTAGCTTCAGATACGCAGTATTTT. J is TRBJ2-3 and V is TRBV12-3 or TRBV12-4; D perhaps matches TRBD2 (6 bases). V gave up 4 bases and J gave up 4 bases, with 12 bases separating them. CDR3 length: 14 amino acids.

The chain recombines TRBV24-1 with TRBJ2-3; TRBD2 agrees at 7 bases. Looked up from germline, CDR1 is KGHDR and CDR2 is SFDVKD. After removal of 6 bases from V and 5 bases from J, the junction contained 7 bases not matched to a gene. CDR3 size: 14 residues. The CDR3 loop is CATSNGEGRDTQYF. In DNA form, the CDR3 reads TGTGCCACCAGTAATGGGGAGGGGCGAGATACGCAGTATTTT.

The chain combines TRBV7-9 with TRBJ1-6, with 9 bases matching TRBD1. This CDR3 region has 15 residues. V trimming: 6 bases; J trimming: 7 bases; junction bases outside the gene matches: 7. Germline values: CDR1 SEHNR, CDR2 FQNEAQ (reference sequence). For the CDR3, the DNA is TGTGCCAGCAGACCTGGGACAGGGAACAATTCACCCCTCCACTTT. Encoded protein: CASRPGTGNNSPLHF.

This clonotype was seen only a few times. The chain recombines TRBV6-1 with TRBJ2-7; TRBD1 aligns across 7 bases. This CDR3 spans 13 amino acids. With 6 bases clipped from V and 6 bases from J, the junction kept 8 bases outside the gene matches. The germline V gene encodes CDR1 MNHNS and CDR2 SASEGT. CDR3 amino acids: CASRNLQGFEQYF. Written as DNA, the CDR3 is TGTGCCAGCAGGAACTTACAGGGGTTCGAGCAGTACTTC.

The chain recombines TRBV5-1 with TRBJ2-3; tentatively, D is TRBD1 or TRBD2 (6 bases each). Germline V gene sequence: CDR1 SGHRS, CDR2 YFSETQ. There are 14 residues in the CDR3. V gave up 1 base and J gave up 3 bases, with 9 bases separating them. The CDR3 loop is CASSLTGRTDTQYF. The CDR3 DNA follows: TGCGCCAGCAGCTTGACAGGGAGGACAGATACGCAGTATTTT. Drawing the rest from reference TRBV5-1 and TRBJ2-3, the complete variable domain is KAGVTQTPRYLIKTRGQQVTLSCSPISGHRSVSWYQQTPGQGLQFLFEYFSETQRNKGNFPGRFSGRQFSNSRSEMNVSTLELGDSALYLCASSLTGRTDTQYFGPGTRLTVL.

The chain couples TRBV5-1 to TRBJ1-2, with a tentative D call TRBD1 (5 bases). Germline V lookup: CDR1 SGHRS, CDR2 YFSETQ. The ends were cut back, 7 bases at V and 4 bases at J, with 14 bases in the middle. The CDR3 has 13 residues. The CDR3 bases are TGCGCCAGCCGTTCGGGGGTTGGCTATGGCTACACCTTC. It codes for CASRSGVGYGYTF.

In its sample, this clonotype was seen a few times. This chain connects TRBV11-3 to TRBJ2-3; TRBD2 matches at 14 bases. The CDR3 consists of 19 residues. Germline CDR1 and CDR2: SGHNT and YENEEA. J lost 0 bases, V lost 5 bases, and 10 bases had no gene match. This chain's CDR3 is CASSHESGTSGSSTDTQYF. CDR3 bases: TGTGCCAGCAGCCATGAATCGGGGACTAGCGGGAGCAGCACAGATACGCAGTATTTT.

This clonotype was found many times. The chain is built from TRBV28 and TRBJ2-1, with D unresolved. Germline V gene sequence: CDR1 MDHEN, CDR2 SYDVKM. Trimming stripped 4 bases from V and 8 bases from J, with 24 bases between. CDR3 length: 17 residues. The CDR3 DNA sequence: TGTGCCAGCAGTTACCGCCTGCGACTGCGATCGGCCCATGAGCAGTTCTTC. Translation gives CASSYRLRLRSAHEQFF.

There are a few counts of this clonotype. The chain combines TRBV7-2 with TRBJ2-1, with D unresolved. V lost 5 bases and J lost 3, with 14 bases in between. This CDR3 comprises 15 residues. The germline CDR1 and CDR2 sequences are SGHTA and FQGNSA. CDR3 region: CASSLGNSIYNEQFF. Here the CDR3 DNA reads TGTGCCAGCAGCCTGGGAAACAGTATCTACAATGAGCAGTTCTTC.

This clonotype was observed a few times. The CDR3 coding sequence is TGTGCCAGCCCCCGGGACTCCAACACAAGGGGAGAGACCCAGTACTTC. As protein: CASPRDSNTRGETQYF. This sequence joins TRBV7-3 and TRBJ2-5; the D gene is possibly TRBD2 (6 bases). In germline, CDR1 is SGHTA, CDR2 FQGTGA. The CDR3 spans 16 residues. Trimming removed 8 bases at V and 4 bases at J, with 23 bases between.

This clonotype has a handful of counts. The rearrangement joins TRBV11-2 to TRBJ2-1; TRBD2 matches 9 bases. The CDR3 contains 16 residues. Unmatched junction bases numbered 5, after V lost 5 bases and J lost 0 bases. The germline CDR1 and CDR2 sequences are SGHAT and FQNNGV. CDR3 in amino acids: CASSVHSGSSYNEQFF. In DNA form, the CDR3 reads TGTGCCAGCAGCGTTCATAGCGGGAGCTCCTACAATGAGCAGTTCTTC.

A single count supports this clonotype. The rearrangement links TRBV18 to TRBJ2-5; 14 bases are a match to TRBD2. The tail of the sequence fits TRBJ2-7 better, so the J call may be wrong. CDR1 is KGHSH, CDR2 LQKENI, per germline. The length of the CDR3 is 16 residues. The CDR3 reads CASSLVGGLAGDEQYF. CDR3 nucleotide sequence: TGTGCCAGCTCACTTGTCGGGGGACTAGCGGGAGACGAGCAGTACTTC.

Points on this clonotype: A much bigger clone sits one base away, suggesting this may be a read error. V and J are TRBV29-1 and TRBJ2-1; 13 bases line up with TRBD2. The CDR3 consists of 14 residues. J was trimmed by 5 bases and V by 6 bases; bases with no gene match: 4. Germline loops: CDR1 SQVTM, CDR2 ANQGSEA. The chain's CDR3 is CSVRTSGRNNEQFF. CDR3 coding DNA: TGCAGCGTACGGACTAGCGGGAGAAACAATGAGCAGTTCTTC.

There are a few counts of this clonotype. The rearrangement uses TRBV12-3 or TRBV12-4 and TRBJ1-6, with D unclear. Deletions cut 9 bases from V and 4 bases from J, with 13 bases between. This CDR3 region has 14 residues. DNA of the CDR3: TGTGCCAGTATGAAGGCGAGATATAATTCACCCCTCCACTTT. It encodes CASMKARYNSPLHF.

J is TRBJ2-3 and V is TRBV27; D is undetermined. The CDR3 contains 17 residues. Between the trimmed V and J ends, which lost 0 bases and 0 bases, there was a span of 13 bases. Germline V gene data show CDR1 as MNHEY and CDR2 as SMNVEV (reference sequence). CDR3 residues: CASSLSWASTSTDTQYF. CDR3 nucleotides: TGTGCCAGCAGTTTATCGTGGGCCTCGACTAGCACAGATACGCAGTATTTT.

The chain joins TRBV6-2 or TRBV6-3 to TRBJ2-7, with D tentatively TRBD1 or TRBD2 (5 bases each). Trimming took off 4 bases at V and 6 bases at J, with 16 bases between the two ends. The CDR3 consists of 14 residues. The germline gives CDR1 MNHEY, CDR2 SVGEGT. DNA of the CDR3: TGTGCCAGCAGTTTGTTAAGGACGAGGGGCGAGCAGTACTTC. Translating gives CASSLLRTRGEQYF.

This clonotype was observed a handful of times. The chain joins TRBV12-3 or TRBV12-4 to TRBJ2-1, with D unclear. The V end lost 7 bases, the J end lost 7 bases, and 17 bases lay between the germline ends. CDR3 length: 14 amino acids. The CDR3 here is CASKGSLFLNEQFF. CDR3 coding DNA: TGTGCCAGCAAGGGATCACTCTTTTTGAATGAGCAGTTCTTC.

This clonotype turned up a few times. This chain links TRBV29-1 with TRBJ2-3; D uncertain. Trimming pared 7 bases from V and 6 bases from J, leaving 17 bases between. Germline CDR1 and CDR2: SQVTM and ANQGSEA. This CDR3 has 13 residues. The CDR3 loop is CSARLRVMDTQYF. Written as DNA, the CDR3 is TGCAGCGCTCGGTTAAGGGTAATGGATACGCAGTATTTT.

This clonotype was counted between two and nine times. V is TRBV20-1 and J is TRBJ2-5; 9 bases agree with TRBD2. The J call may be mistaken, given a closer DNA end match to TRBJ2-7. The CDR3 is made up of 14 amino acids. CDR1 DFQATT and CDR2 SNEGSKA come from the germline V gene (reference sequence). In DNA, the CDR3 is TGCAGTGCTACAGGACTAGCGAGATCCCGCGAGCAGTACTTC. This translates into CSATGLARSREQYF.

The chain has TRBV4-1 and TRBJ2-1; TRBD1 matches 9 bases. Germline-derived CDR1 and CDR2 are MGHRA and YSYEKL. The CDR3 is 16 residues long. Trimming took 4 bases from V and 7 from J; bases not matched to a gene: 11. The CDR3 DNA follows: TGCGCCAGCAGCCTTCCCCTACAGGGGGCGAGGAATGAGCAGTTCTTC. Translated: CASSLPLQGARNEQFF.

This clonotype was observed once. With a much larger clone just one base away, this may be a read error. The chain is built from TRBV20-1 and TRBJ2-7, with D possibly matching TRBD1 (6 bases). V lost 6 bases and J lost 5, with 17 bases in between. This CDR3 region has 13 residues. Germline CDR1 DFQATT, CDR2 SNEGSKA (reference sequence). Here the CDR3 DNA reads TGCAGTGCATCGACAGGAATTGCCGACGAGCAGTACTTC. Translating gives CSASTGIADEQYF.